This TCR beta chain was captured in a study of T-cell memory formation after mild COVID-19. There are a few counts of this clonotype. Its antigen is as yet unknown. From the 5' RACE reads, TCRdb called clonotypes with MiXCR, one entry per CDR3 protein. The sample has roughly 170,000 distinct CDR3 sequences, less than 20% seen once. Study-wide results and limits: Contracting clones from day 15 to 85 had balanced CD4/CD8; later expanders favoured CD4+. Of the contracting clones, CD4+ ones lay mainly in CM and EM, and CD8+ ones in EMRA.

This CDR3 has 16 amino acids. J was trimmed by 4 bases and V by 4 bases; bases with no gene match: 6. CDR1 MRHNA and CDR2 SNTAGT come from the germline V gene. The chain links TRBV6-4 to TRBJ2-1; TRBD1 agrees at 11 bases. The receptor was derived from a man aged 18-30 years who had mild COVID-19 (a few samples of this study predate the infection). Cell type and time point are not known. The sample taken for sequencing was PBMCs or a T cell subset sorted from them (not recorded which). CDR3 residues: CASSAGQGAPYNEQFF. The CDR3 DNA is TGTGCCAGCAGTGCAGGACAGGGGGCCCCGTACAATGAGCAGTTCTTC.